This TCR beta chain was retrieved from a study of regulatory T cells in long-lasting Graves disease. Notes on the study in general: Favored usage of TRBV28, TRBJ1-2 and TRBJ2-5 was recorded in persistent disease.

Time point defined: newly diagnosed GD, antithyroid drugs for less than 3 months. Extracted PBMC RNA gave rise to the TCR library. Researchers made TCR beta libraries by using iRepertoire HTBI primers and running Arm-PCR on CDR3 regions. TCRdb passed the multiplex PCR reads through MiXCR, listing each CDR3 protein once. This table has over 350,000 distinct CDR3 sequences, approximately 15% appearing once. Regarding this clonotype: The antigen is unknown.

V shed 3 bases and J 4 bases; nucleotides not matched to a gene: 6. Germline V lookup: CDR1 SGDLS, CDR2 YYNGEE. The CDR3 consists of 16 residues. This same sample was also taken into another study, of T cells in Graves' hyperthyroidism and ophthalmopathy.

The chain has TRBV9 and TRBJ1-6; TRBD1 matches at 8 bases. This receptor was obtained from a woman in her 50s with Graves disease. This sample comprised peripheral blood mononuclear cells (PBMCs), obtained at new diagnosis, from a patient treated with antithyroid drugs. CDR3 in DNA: TGTGCCAGCAGCGACCGGACAGGGCCATATAATTCACCCCTCCACTTT. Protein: CASSDRTGPYNSPLHF.